This T cell receptor beta chain was identified during a study of Graves' ophthalmopathy and Graves' hyperthyroidism. With V trimmed by 4 bases and J by 8 bases, 9 bases remained unmatched. Germline assignment: CDR1 SEHNR and CDR2 FQNEAQ (reference sequence). The CDR3 runs 15 residues. The TCR beta CDR3 regions underwent amplification from RNA transcripts. First-round RT-PCR with HTBI primers preceded a second-round multiplex PCR. In TCRdb, the multiplex PCR reads were re-called with MiXCR into one record per CDR3 protein. The sample consists of 740,000 or so distinct CDR3 sequences, around 40% of them appearing once. This clonotype has at least ten counts. The antigen is undetermined. Notes on the study in general: Separation of ophthalmopathy from stable hyperthyroidism was achieved by a 13-signature model, at about 91% sensitivity and roughly 81% specificity.

The clonotype originates from an adult man with Graves' ophthalmopathy. The specimen was peripheral blood. This chain connects TRBV7-9 to TRBJ1-4; 8 nucleotides agree with TRBD1. CDR3 in amino acids: CASSSQTGVFEKLFF. The DNA for the CDR3 is TGTGCCAGCAGCTCCCAGACAGGGGTCTTCGAAAAACTGTTTTTT.